One and the same sample provided the 25 T cell receptor beta chains below, sequenced in a study of shared clonotypes between healthy human individuals (dated by TCRdb to 2018 to 2021). The library was built by means of the immunoSEQ multiplex PCR assay. Here the immuneACCESS table is served through TCRdb, limited to in-frame sequences with V and J called. Missing clones are a known gap in these copies; in checked studies unresolved V genes cover under half, and the rest lacks a known reason. The sample records roughly 2.5 million clones, roughly nine tenths of which are singletons. The top ten clones comprise roughly 0.14% of the sample. Sequencing used naive CD4+ T cells sorted from blood. Reading the label with the study, this specimen's cell subset or site is: CD45RA+ positively selected. These receptors came from a man between 18 and 35 years old in good health.

V gene TRBV21-1 combines with J gene TRBJ2-3; the table's D call TRBD1 went unverified against the DNA. TRBV21-1 is a known pseudogene. The CDR3 covers 19 residues. CDR3 bases: TGTGCCAGCAGCAACAGGCCCCTCGCCTCACTCAGGCTCCAGGATACGCAGTATTTT. Encoded protein: CASSNRPLASLRLQDTQYF.

This chain connects TRBV15 to TRBJ1-4; no reliable D call. The germline gives CDR1 LNHNV, CDR2 YYDKDF (reference sequence). The germline V and J ends were trimmed by 5 bases and 7 bases, with 20 bases remaining between them. The CDR3 spans 16 residues. The CDR3 DNA sequence: TGTGCCACCAGCGCGCTATCAAGCGAAGCAAGTGAAAAACTGTTTTTT. Residues: CATSALSSEASEKLFF.

Remarks on this clone: Other DNA sequences in this sample translate to the same CDR3. The gene calls are TRBV30 and TRBJ2-1; D unclear. Trimming pared 3 bases from V and 6 bases from J, leaving 9 bases between. From germline, CDR1 is GTSNPN and CDR2 SVGIG (reference sequence). The CDR3 runs 12 residues. This chain's CDR3 is CAWSETGNEQFF. The DNA for the CDR3 is TGTGCCTGGAGCGAGACGGGCAATGAGCAGTTCTTC.

CDR3 bases: TGTGCCAGCAGCCCGGAACAGGGGACTAGCGCGTCTTACGAGCAGTACTTC. Its protein is CASSPEQGTSASYEQYF. V and J are TRBV16 and TRBJ2-7, with 10 nucleotides matching TRBD2. Germline values: CDR1 KGHSY, CDR2 FQNENV. The V segment lost 4 bases and the J segment 4 bases; nucleotides outside the gene matches: 13. The CDR3 is made up of 17 amino acids.

This clone showed up just a few times. The chain links TRBV30 to TRBJ1-1; D uncertain. This CDR3 is 14 amino acids long. Germline-derived CDR1 and CDR2 are GTSNPN and SVGIG (reference sequence). V shed 3 bases and J shed 2 bases, with 13 bases lying between them. The CDR3 DNA reads TGTGCCTGGAGCGCCCAGCTCCAAAACACTGAAGCTTTCTTT. Translating gives CAWSAQLQNTEAFF.

The chain couples TRBV5-4 to TRBJ1-1; D is perhaps TRBD1 (6 bases). V was clipped by 3 bases and J by 8 bases, with 14 bases between them. The CDR3 contains 13 residues. CDR1 SGHNT and CDR2 YYREEE come from the germline V gene (reference sequence). The CDR3 loop is CASSSAQGREAFF. CDR3 coding DNA: TGTGCCAGCAGCTCCGCCCAGGGGAGAGAAGCTTTCTTT. The full variable domain, completed using reference TRBV5-4 and TRBJ1-1, is ETGVTQSPTHLIKTRGQQVTLRCSSQSGHNTVSWYQQALGQGPQFIFQYYREEENGRGNFPPRFSGLQFPNYSSELNVNALELDDSALYLCASSSAQGREAFFGQGTRLTVV.

This chain connects TRBV7-2 to TRBJ2-3; D call uncertain. The CDR3 length is 15 residues. Trimming removed 3 bases from V and 1 base from J, with 11 bases in between. CDR1 SGHTA and CDR2 FQGNSA come from the germline V gene. CDR3 DNA sequence: TGTGCCAGCAGCTTCATGGGGTACCGCACAGATACGCAGTATTTT. Its protein product is CASSFMGYRTDTQYF. The full variable domain, with the rest looked up from reference TRBV7-2 and TRBJ2-3, is GAGVSQSPSNKVTEKGKDVELRCDPISGHTALYWYRQSLGQGLEFLIYFQGNSAPDKSGLPSDRFSAERTGGSVSTLTIQRTQQEDSAVYLCASSFMGYRTDTQYFGPGTRLTVL.

The V call is TRBV11-2, the J call TRBJ1-4; D remains ambiguous. CDR1 and CDR2 (germline): SGHAT, FQNNGV. Trimming took off 3 bases at V and 5 bases at J, with 7 bases between the two ends. The CDR3 loop spans 13 amino acids. CDR3 amino acids: CASSFTDNEKLFF. The CDR3 nucleotides read TGTGCCAGCAGCTTCACAGACAATGAAAAACTGTTTTTT.

This chain's CDR3 is CASSDGGSKNIQYF. As DNA, the CDR3 is TGTGCCAGCAGTGACGGGGGATCTAAAAACATTCAGTACTTC. The chain joins TRBV2 to TRBJ2-4; D possibly corresponds to TRBD2 (6 bases). CDR3 length: 14 amino acids. V lost 3 bases, J lost 4 bases, and 10 bases lay in between. Germline-derived CDR1 and CDR2 are SNHLY and FYNNEI.

The chain links TRBV7-8 to TRBJ2-3, with TRBD2 identical over 10 bases. V shed 4 bases, J shed 1 base, and the junction held 2 bases outside the gene matches. From germline, CDR1 is SGHVS and CDR2 FQNEAQ. The CDR3 covers 15 residues. CDR3 sequence (DNA): TGTGCCAGCAGCTCTGGACTAGCGGGCACAGATACGCAGTATTTT. This gives the protein CASSSGLAGTDTQYF. Full variable domain (outside the CDR3, taken from reference TRBV7-8 and TRBJ2-3): GAGVSQSPRYKVAKRGQDVALRCDPISGHVSLFWYQQALGQGPEFLTYFQNEAQLDKSGLPSDRFFAERPEGSVSTLKIQRTQQEDSAVYLCASSSGLAGTDTQYFGPGTRLTVL.

Turning to this clone: This same CDR3 is encoded by further DNA sequences in the sample. V and J are TRBV19 and TRBJ2-5; 7 bases line up with TRBD1. The CDR3 has 13 amino acids. V lost 4 bases and J lost 2; bases outside the gene matches: 1. Germline assignment: CDR1 LNHDA and CDR2 SQIVND (reference sequence). The CDR3 region is CASSRGQQETQYF. Written as DNA, the CDR3 is TGTGCCAGTAGTAGGGGACAGCAAGAGACCCAGTACTTC.

The rearrangement links TRBV18 to TRBJ1-5; 10 bases match TRBD1. The germline V gene encodes CDR1 KGHSH and CDR2 LQKENI. The CDR3 is 14 amino acids. V shed 6 bases and J 10 bases; nucleotides not matched to a gene: 9. The chain's CDR3 is CASSQGQGGGPQHF. For the CDR3, the DNA is TGTGCCAGCTCCCAAGGACAGGGGGGAGGACCCCAGCATTTT. The whole variable domain, remainder taken from reference TRBV18 and TRBJ1-5, is NAGVMQNPRHLVRRRGQEARLRCSPMKGHSHVYWYRQLPEEGLKFMVYLQKENIIDESGMPKERFSAEFPKEGPSILRIQQVVRGDSAAYFCASSQGQGGGPQHFGDGTRLSIL.

This chain links TRBV5-1 with TRBJ2-2, with 7 bases lining up with TRBD1. V gave up 6 bases and J gave up 0 bases; unmatched junction bases: 5. CDR1 and CDR2 (germline): SGHRS, YFSETQ. This CDR3 has 15 residues. The CDR3 DNA is TGCGCCAGCAAGGACAGGCGATCGAACACCGGGGAGCTGTTTTTT. Its protein product is CASKDRRSNTGELFF.

V is TRBV6-6 and J is TRBJ1-2; the match to TRBD1 covers 11 bases. The J segment lost 4 bases and the V segment lost 5 bases, leaving 6 bases of the junction unmatched. Germline V gene sequence: CDR1 MNHNY, CDR2 SVGAGI (reference sequence). The CDR3 extends over 15 amino acids. CDR3 loop: CASSRGTGGVYGYTF. The CDR3 DNA is TGTGCCAGCAGTCGCGGGACAGGGGGAGTCTATGGCTACACCTTC.

This chain uses TRBV7-2 with TRBJ2-7, with D unresolved. The germline V gene encodes CDR1 SGHTA and CDR2 FQGNSA. The CDR3 is made up of 15 amino acids. V dropped 3 bases and J dropped 7 bases, with 19 bases sitting between them. The CDR3 bases are TGTGCCAGCAGCTTGGATGGGTCGCTACGTGCTGAGCAGTACTTC. As protein: CASSLDGSLRAEQYF. Filled out from reference TRBV7-2 and TRBJ2-7, the complete variable domain reads GAGVSQSPSNKVTEKGKDVELRCDPISGHTALYWYRQSLGQGLEFLIYFQGNSAPDKSGLPSDRFSAERTGGSVSTLTIQRTQQEDSAVYLCASSLDGSLRAEQYFGPGTRLTVT.

The rearrangement uses TRBV6-1 and TRBJ2-7; TRBD2 matches at 12 bases. The V gene end was trimmed by 4 bases and the J gene end by 6 bases; junction bases not matched to a gene: 7. This CDR3 spans 15 amino acids. Per the germline V gene, CDR1 is MNHNS and CDR2 is SASEGT. The CDR3 is CASSAPSGGAFEQYF. For the CDR3, the DNA is TGTGCCAGCAGTGCCCCTAGCGGGGGGGCTTTCGAGCAGTACTTC.

The V gene is TRBV5-5, the J gene TRBJ2-1; 14 bases line up with TRBD2. J gave up 6 bases and V 3 bases, and 8 bases lay outside the gene matches. The CDR3 runs 17 residues. The V gene's germline CDR1 is SGHKS and CDR2 YYEKEE (reference sequence). For the CDR3, the DNA is TGTGCCAGCAGCTGGCGGACTAGCGGGAGGTTTTTCAATGAGCAGTTCTTC. This sequence encodes CASSWRTSGRFFNEQFF. The entire variable domain, with the rest obtained from reference TRBV5-5 and TRBJ2-1, is as follows: DAGVTQSPTHLIKTRGQQVTLRCSPISGHKSVSWYQQVLGQGPQFIFQYYEKEERGRGNFPDRFSARQFPNYSSELNVNALLLGDSALYLCASSWRTSGRFFNEQFFGPGTRLTVL.

The chain joins TRBV5-1 to TRBJ2-5; the D call may be TRBD1 or TRBD2 (5 bases each). Trimming removed 4 bases from V and 4 bases from J, with 11 bases in between. The length of the CDR3 is 13 residues. In germline, CDR1 is SGHRS, CDR2 YFSETQ. CDR3 nucleotide sequence: TGCGCCAGCAGCCGGGACGCTACAGAGACCCAGTACTTC. Translation: CASSRDATETQYF.

V and J are TRBV7-9 and TRBJ1-2; D perhaps matches TRBD1 (5 bases). CDR1 and CDR2 from the germline V gene are SEHNR and FQNEAQ (reference sequence). The V gene lost 1 base and the J gene lost 3 bases, with 12 bases spanning the gap. The CDR3 has 15 amino acids. In DNA, the CDR3 is TGTGCCAGCAGCTTAGGACGGGACGGTGACTATGGCTACACCTTC. Amino acids: CASSLGRDGDYGYTF.

This clone was detected a few times. Other DNA sequences from this sample encode an identical CDR3 as well. The chain joins TRBV18 to TRBJ2-5; possible D gene TRBD1, 5 bases. Germline CDR1 and CDR2: KGHSH and LQKENI. V was cut by 3 bases and J by 2 bases, with 7 bases left in between. The CDR3 spans 13 residues. This CDR3 is CASSPGPQETQYF. The CDR3 DNA reads TGTGCCAGCTCACCGGGGCCACAAGAGACCCAGTACTTC. The variable domain in full, with the rest retrieved from reference TRBV18 and TRBJ2-5, is NAGVMQNPRHLVRRRGQEARLRCSPMKGHSHVYWYRQLPEEGLKFMVYLQKENIIDESGMPKERFSAEFPKEGPSILRIQQVVRGDSAAYFCASSPGPQETQYFGPGTRLLVL.

Comments on this clone: Other DNA sequences from this sample encode an identical CDR3 as well. The chain carries TRBV28 and TRBJ1-3; TRBD1 is a possible D gene (5 bases). Trimming pared 4 bases from V and 1 base from J, leaving 11 bases between. CDR1 is MDHEN, CDR2 SYDVKM, per germline. The CDR3 has 15 amino acids. The CDR3 sequence: CASSSPGGSGNTIYF. As DNA, the CDR3 is TGTGCCAGCAGTTCCCCGGGGGGGTCTGGAAACACCATATATTTT. The complete variable domain, with remaining parts taken from reference TRBV28 and TRBJ1-3, reads DVKVTQSSRYLVKRTGEKVFLECVQDMDHENMFWYRQDPGLGLRLIYFSYDVKMKEKGDIPEGYSVSREKKERFSLILESASTNQTSMYLCASSSPGGSGNTIYFGEGSWLTVV.

The chain links TRBV2 to TRBJ1-3; 9 bases are shared with TRBD1. Germline V gene data show CDR1 as SNHLY and CDR2 as FYNNEI. The trim removed 6 bases at V and 1 base at J, leaving 7 bases unmatched. The CDR3 has 16 residues. The CDR3 spells CASSTGGGGSGNTIYF. The CDR3 nucleotides are TGTGCCAGCAGCACAGGGGGCGGGGGGTCTGGAAACACCATATATTTT.

The J gene is TRBJ1-1, the V gene TRBV6-5; tentative D call: TRBD1 (5 bases). Germline assignment: CDR1 MNHEY and CDR2 SVGAGI. Between the trimmed V and J ends, which lost 0 bases and 5 bases, there was a span of 13 bases. This CDR3 is built from 15 residues. This CDR3 reads CASSYSTPGRTEAFF. The CDR3 nucleotides read TGTGCCAGCAGTTACTCGACCCCAGGGAGAACTGAAGCTTTCTTT.

In its sample, this clone was seen once. The chain couples TRBV11-2 to TRBJ2-1; 8 nucleotides match TRBD2. Germline values: CDR1 SGHAT, CDR2 FQNNGV. V dropped 4 bases and J dropped 7; count of bases not matched to a gene: 9. The CDR3 has 15 amino acids. Here the CDR3 DNA reads TGTGCCAGCAGCTGGGACGGGAGGGCCGGAAATGAGCAGTTCTTC. It specifies CASSWDGRAGNEQFF.

The V and J genes are TRBV30 and TRBJ2-7; 7 bases are a match to TRBD1. The germline V gene encodes CDR1 GTSNPN and CDR2 SVGIG (reference sequence). CDR3 size: 14 residues. V trimming: 3 bases; J trimming: 4 bases; junction bases outside the gene matches: 9. In DNA form, the CDR3 reads TGTGCCTGGAGCGTAAGGACAGGCTGGTACGAGCAGTACTTC. This sequence encodes CAWSVRTGWYEQYF. The entire variable domain, with the rest obtained from reference TRBV30 and TRBJ2-7, is as follows: SQTIHQWPATLVQPVGSPLSLECTVEGTSNPNLYWYRQAAGRGLQLLFYSVGIGQISSEVPQNLSASRPQDRQFILSSKKLLLSDSGFYLCAWSVRTGWYEQYFGPGTRLTVT.